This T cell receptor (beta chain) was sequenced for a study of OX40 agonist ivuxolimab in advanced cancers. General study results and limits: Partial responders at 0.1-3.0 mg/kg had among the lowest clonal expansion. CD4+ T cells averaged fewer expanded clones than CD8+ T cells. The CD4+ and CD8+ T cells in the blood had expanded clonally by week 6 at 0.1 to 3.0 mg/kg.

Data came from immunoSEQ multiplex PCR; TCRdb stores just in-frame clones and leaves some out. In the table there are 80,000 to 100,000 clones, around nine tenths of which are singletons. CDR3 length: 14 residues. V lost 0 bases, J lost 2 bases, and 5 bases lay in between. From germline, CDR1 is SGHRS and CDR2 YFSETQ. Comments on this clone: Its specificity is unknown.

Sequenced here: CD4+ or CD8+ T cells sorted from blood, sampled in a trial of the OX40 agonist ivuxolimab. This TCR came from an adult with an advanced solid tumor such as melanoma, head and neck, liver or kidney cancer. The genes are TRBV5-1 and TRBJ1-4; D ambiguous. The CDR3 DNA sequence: TGCGCCAGCAGCTTGGGTTGGACTAATGAAAAACTGTTTTTT. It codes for CASSLGWTNEKLFF. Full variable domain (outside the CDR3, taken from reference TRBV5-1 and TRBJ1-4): KAGVTQTPRYLIKTRGQQVTLSCSPISGHRSVSWYQQTPGQGLQFLFEYFSETQRNKGNFPGRFSGRQFSNSRSEMNVSTLELGDSALYLCASSLGWTNEKLFFGSGTQLSVL.